The rows below give T cell receptor beta chains drawn from one sample of a study of shared clonotypes between healthy human individuals. Here immunoSEQ multiplex PCR was the method, and the copy in TCRdb shows in-frame clones only, minus some. The table lists some 580,000 clones, about 97% of them singletons, with 0.045% to 0.06% in the top ten. Sequencing was performed on naive CD4+ T cells sorted from blood. The receptors shown here come from a woman in her 30s in good health. Both conserved end residues are part of each CDR3. The D gene is left open where the match is weak. Clone size appears in some rows only: once, few, many, or a class for an expanded clone.

CASSLASIYEQYF,TGTGCCAGCAGCTTAGCTAGTATCTACGAGCAGTACTTC,TRBV7-9,TRBJ2-7,NA,NA
CASRGPAYNSYEQYF,TGTGCCAGCAGGGGCCCAGCCTATAACTCCTACGAGCAGTACTTC,TRBV6-1,TRBJ2-7,NA,NA
CASSSQGATNEKLFF,TGTGCCAGCAGTTCCCAGGGGGCAACTAATGAAAAACTGTTTTTT,TRBV27,TRBJ1-4,TRBD1,NA
CASSYSTQGGGNTIYF,TGTGCCAGCAGTTACTCCACCCAGGGTGGGGGAAACACCATATATTTT,TRBV6-5,TRBJ1-3,NA,NA
CASSRQGRGEKLFF,TGTGCCAGCAGTCGACAGGGAAGGGGGGAAAAACTGTTTTTT,TRBV6-1,TRBJ1-4,TRBD1,once
CASSYDRHNQPQHF,TGTGCCAGCAGTTACGACAGGCACAATCAGCCCCAGCATTTT,TRBV6-5,TRBJ1-5,NA,NA
CASSLVGSEAREQYF,TGTGCCAGCAGCTTGGTGGGCTCAGAAGCGAGGGAGCAGTACTTC,TRBV5-4,TRBJ2-7,NA,once
CASSMLAKYEQFF,TGTGCCAGCAGCATGCTAGCGAAATATGAGCAGTTCTTC,TRBV9,TRBJ2-1,NA,few
CASILAGGNEQFF,TGCGCCAGCATTTTAGCGGGAGGAAATGAGCAGTTCTTC,TRBV10-2,TRBJ2-1,TRBD2,NA
CASSTRAGSSYNEQFF,TGCGCCAGCAGCACTCGAGCGGGGAGCTCCTACAATGAGCAGTTCTTC,TRBV5-1,TRBJ2-1,TRBD2,NA
CASSPGDRLRRETQYF,TGTGCCAGCAGCCCAGGGGACAGGCTCCGGAGAGAGACCCAGTACTTC,TRBV7-9,TRBJ2-5,TRBD1,NA